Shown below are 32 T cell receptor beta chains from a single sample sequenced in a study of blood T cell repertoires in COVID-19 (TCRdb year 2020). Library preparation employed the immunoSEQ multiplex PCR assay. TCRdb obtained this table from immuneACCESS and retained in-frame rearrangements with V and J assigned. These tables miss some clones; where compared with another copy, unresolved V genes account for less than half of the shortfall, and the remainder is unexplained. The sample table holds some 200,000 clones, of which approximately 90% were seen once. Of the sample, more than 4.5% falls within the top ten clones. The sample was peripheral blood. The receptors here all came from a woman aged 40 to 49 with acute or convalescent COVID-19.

CDR3 DNA: TGTGCCAGCAGGCTCACAGGGATGGGAACTGAAGCTTTCTTT. This gives the protein CASRLTGMGTEAFF. This chain links TRBV2 with TRBJ1-1, with a weak D call TRBD1 (6 bases). Germline V lookup: CDR1 SNHLY, CDR2 FYNNEI. The V and J ends lost 6 bases and 5 bases respectively, with 16 bases between them. CDR3 length: 14 amino acids.

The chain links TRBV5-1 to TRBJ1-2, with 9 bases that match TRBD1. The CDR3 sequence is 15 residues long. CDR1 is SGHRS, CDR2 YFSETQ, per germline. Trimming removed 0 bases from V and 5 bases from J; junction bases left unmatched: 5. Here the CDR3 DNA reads TGCGCCAGCAGCTTGGTACAGGGGGCTGGGTATGGCTACACCTTC. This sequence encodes CASSLVQGAGYGYTF. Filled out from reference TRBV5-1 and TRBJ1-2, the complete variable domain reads KAGVTQTPRYLIKTRGQQVTLSCSPISGHRSVSWYQQTPGQGLQFLFEYFSETQRNKGNFPGRFSGRQFSNSRSEMNVSTLELGDSALYLCASSLVQGAGYGYTFGSGTRLTVV.

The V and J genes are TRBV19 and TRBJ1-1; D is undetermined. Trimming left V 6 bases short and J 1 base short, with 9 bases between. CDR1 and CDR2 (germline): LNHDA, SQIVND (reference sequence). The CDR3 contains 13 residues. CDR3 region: CASSASRNTEAFF. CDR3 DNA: TGTGCCAGTAGCGCGTCCCGGAACACTGAAGCTTTCTTT.

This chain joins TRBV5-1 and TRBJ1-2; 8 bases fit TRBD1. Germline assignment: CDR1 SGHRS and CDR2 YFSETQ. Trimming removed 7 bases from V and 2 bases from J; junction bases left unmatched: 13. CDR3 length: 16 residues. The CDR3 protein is CASAPMVGQGNYGYTF. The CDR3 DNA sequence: TGCGCCAGCGCCCCCATGGTCGGACAGGGAAACTATGGCTACACCTTC.

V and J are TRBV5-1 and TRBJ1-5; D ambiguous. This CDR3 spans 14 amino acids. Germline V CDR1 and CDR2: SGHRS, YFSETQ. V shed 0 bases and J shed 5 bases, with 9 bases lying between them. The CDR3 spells CASSLAVGDQPQHF. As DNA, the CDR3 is TGCGCCAGCAGCTTGGCCGTCGGGGATCAGCCCCAGCATTTT.

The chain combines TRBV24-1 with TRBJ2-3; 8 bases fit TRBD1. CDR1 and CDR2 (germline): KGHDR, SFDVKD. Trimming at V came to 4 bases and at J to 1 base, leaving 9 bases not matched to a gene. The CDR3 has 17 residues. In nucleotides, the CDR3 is TGTGCCACCAGTGAACACGGGACAGGACTACGCACAGATACGCAGTATTTT. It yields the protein CATSEHGTGLRTDTQYF.

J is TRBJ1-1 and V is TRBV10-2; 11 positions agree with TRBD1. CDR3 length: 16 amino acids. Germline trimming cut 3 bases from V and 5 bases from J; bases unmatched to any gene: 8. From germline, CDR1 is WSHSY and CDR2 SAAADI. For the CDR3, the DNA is TGCGCCAGCAGTGAATTCCCGGGACAGGGGGGGACTGAAGCTTTCTTT. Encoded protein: CASSEFPGQGGTEAFF.

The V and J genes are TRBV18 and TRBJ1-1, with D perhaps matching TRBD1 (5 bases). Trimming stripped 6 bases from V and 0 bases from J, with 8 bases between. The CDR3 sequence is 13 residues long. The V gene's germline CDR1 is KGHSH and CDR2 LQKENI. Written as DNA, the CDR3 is TGTGCCAGCTCCCGGGACTTGAACACTGAAGCTTTCTTT. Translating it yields CASSRDLNTEAFF. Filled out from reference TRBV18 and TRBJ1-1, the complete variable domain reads NAGVMQNPRHLVRRRGQEARLRCSPMKGHSHVYWYRQLPEEGLKFMVYLQKENIIDESGMPKERFSAEFPKEGPSILRIQQVVRGDSAAYFCASSRDLNTEAFFGQGTRLTVV.

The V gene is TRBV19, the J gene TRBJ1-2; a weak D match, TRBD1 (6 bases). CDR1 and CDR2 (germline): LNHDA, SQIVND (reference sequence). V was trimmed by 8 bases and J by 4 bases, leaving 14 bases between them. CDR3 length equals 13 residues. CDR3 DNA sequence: TGTGCCAGTGCGGCCACAGGGAGCTATGGCTACACCTTC. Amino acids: CASAATGSYGYTF.

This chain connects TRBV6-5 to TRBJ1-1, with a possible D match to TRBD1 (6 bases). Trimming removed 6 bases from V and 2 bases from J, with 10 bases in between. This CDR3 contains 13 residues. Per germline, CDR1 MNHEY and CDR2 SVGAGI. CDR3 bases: TGTGCCAGCAGAATACAGGGAAACACTGAAGCTTTCTTT. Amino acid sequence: CASRIQGNTEAFF.

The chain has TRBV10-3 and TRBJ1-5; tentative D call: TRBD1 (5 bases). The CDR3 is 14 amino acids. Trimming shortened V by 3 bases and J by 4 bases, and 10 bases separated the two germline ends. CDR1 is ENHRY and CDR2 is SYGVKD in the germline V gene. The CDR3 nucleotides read TGTGCCATCAGTGAAGGGCAGGGAAATCAGCCCCAGCATTTT. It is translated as CAISEGQGNQPQHF.

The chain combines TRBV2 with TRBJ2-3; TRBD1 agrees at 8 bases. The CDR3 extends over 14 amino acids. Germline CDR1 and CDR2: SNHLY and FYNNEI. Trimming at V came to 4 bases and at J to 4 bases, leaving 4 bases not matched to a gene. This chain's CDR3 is CASSGQGPPDTQYF. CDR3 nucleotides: TGTGCCAGCAGTGGACAGGGGCCCCCAGATACGCAGTATTTT. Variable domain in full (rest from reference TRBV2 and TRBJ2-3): EPEVTQTPSHQVTQMGQEVILRCVPISNHLYFYWYRQILGQKVEFLVSFYNNEISEKSEIFDDQFSVERPDGSNFTLKIRSTKLEDSAMYFCASSGQGPPDTQYFGPGTRLTVL.

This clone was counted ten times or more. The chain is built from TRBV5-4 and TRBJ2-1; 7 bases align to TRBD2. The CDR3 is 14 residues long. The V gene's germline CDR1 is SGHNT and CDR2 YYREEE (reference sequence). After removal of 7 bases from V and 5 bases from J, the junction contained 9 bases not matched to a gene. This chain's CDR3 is CASLGGTVNNEQFF. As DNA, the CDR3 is TGTGCCAGCCTCGGGGGGACCGTAAACAATGAGCAGTTCTTC.

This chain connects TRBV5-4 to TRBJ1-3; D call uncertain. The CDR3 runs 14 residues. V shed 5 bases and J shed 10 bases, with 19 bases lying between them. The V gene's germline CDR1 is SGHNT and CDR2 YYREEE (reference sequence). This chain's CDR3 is CASSPAPGSTTIYF. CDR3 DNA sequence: TGTGCCAGCAGTCCGGCGCCGGGGTCAACTACCATATATTTT.

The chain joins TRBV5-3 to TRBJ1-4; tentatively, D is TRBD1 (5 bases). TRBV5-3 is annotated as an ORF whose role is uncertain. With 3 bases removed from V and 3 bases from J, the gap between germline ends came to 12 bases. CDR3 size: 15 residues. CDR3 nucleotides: TGTGCCAGAAGCTGCGGGTGGGGGGCTAATGAAAAACTGTTTTTT. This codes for CARSCGWGANEKLFF.

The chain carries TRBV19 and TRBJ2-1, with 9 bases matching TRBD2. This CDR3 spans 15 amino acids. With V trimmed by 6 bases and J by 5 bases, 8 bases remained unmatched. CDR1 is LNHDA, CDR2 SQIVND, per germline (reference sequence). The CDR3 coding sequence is TGTGCCAGTAGGGTGATAGCGGGGGACCACAATGAGCAGTTCTTC. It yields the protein CASRVIAGDHNEQFF.

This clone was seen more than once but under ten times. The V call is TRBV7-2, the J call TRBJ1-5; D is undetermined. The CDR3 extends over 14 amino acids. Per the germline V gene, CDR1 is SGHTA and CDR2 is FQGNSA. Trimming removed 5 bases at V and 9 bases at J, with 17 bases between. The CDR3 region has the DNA TGTGCCAGCAGCACTCCGGGTCCCCACCCGCCCCAGCATTTT. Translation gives CASSTPGPHPPQHF. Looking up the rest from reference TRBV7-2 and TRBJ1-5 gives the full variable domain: GAGVSQSPSNKVTEKGKDVELRCDPISGHTALYWYRQSLGQGLEFLIYFQGNSAPDKSGLPSDRFSAERTGGSVSTLTIQRTQQEDSAVYLCASSTPGPHPPQHFGDGTRLSIL.

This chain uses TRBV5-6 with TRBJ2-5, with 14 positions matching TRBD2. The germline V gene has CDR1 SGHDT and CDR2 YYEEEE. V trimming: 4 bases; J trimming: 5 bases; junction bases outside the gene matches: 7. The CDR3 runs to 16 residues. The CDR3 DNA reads TGTGCCAGCAGCCTTGTGACTAGCGGGGGGGCCGAGACCCAGTACTTC. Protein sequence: CASSLVTSGGAETQYF.

The CDR3 spells CASSRIGQGSEKLFF. The CDR3, as DNA: TGTGCCAGCAGTCGCATCGGACAGGGTAGCGAAAAACTGTTTTTT. J is TRBJ1-4 and V is TRBV2; 8 nucleotides agree with TRBD1. The V segment lost 5 bases and the J segment 8 bases; nucleotides outside the gene matches: 10. This CDR3 is built from 15 residues. Germline CDR1 is SNHLY and CDR2 is FYNNEI.

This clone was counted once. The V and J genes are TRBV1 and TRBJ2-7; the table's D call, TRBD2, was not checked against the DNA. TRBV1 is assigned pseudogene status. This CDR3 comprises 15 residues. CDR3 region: CTSTPQRGRFYEQYV. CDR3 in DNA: TGCACCAGCACCCCTCAGCGGGGGAGGTTTTACGAGCAGTACGTC.

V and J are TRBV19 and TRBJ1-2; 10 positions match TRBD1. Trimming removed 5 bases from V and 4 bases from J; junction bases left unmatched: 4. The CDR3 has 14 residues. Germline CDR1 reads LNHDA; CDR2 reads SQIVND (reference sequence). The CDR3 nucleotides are TGTGCCAGTAGTCAGGGACAGGGGCCCTATGGCTACACCTTC. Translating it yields CASSQGQGPYGYTF.

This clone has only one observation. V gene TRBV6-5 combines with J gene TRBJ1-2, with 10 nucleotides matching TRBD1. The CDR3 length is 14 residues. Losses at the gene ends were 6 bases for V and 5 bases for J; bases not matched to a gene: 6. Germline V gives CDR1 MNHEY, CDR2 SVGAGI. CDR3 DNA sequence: TGTGCCAGCAGCCCACCGGGACAGGGGTATGGCTACACCTTC. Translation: CASSPPGQGYGYTF.

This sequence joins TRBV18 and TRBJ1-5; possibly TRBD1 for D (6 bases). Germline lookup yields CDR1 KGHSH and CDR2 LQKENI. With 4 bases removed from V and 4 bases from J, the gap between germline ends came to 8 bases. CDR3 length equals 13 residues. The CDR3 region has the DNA TGTGCCAGCTCACGGGGGACAAATCAGCCCCAGCATTTT. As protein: CASSRGTNQPQHF.

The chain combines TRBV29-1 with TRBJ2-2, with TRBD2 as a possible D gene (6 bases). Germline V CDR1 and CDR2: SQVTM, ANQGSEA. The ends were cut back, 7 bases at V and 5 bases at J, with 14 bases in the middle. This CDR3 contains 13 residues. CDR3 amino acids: CSARGGKTGELFF. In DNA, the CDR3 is TGCAGCGCTCGAGGAGGGAAAACCGGGGAGCTGTTTTTT.

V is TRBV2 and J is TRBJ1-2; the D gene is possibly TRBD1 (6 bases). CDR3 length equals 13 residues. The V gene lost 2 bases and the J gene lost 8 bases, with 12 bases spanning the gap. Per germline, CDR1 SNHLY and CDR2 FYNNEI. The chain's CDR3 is CASSELGAYGYTF. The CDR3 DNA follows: TGTGCCAGCAGTGAACTGGGGGCGTACGGCTACACCTTC.

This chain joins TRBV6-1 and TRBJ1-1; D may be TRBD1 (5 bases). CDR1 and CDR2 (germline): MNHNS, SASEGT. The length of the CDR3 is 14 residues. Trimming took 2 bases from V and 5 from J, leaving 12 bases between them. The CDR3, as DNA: TGTGCCAGCAGTGAACGGGACCGGGGGACTGAAGCTTTCTTT. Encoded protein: CASSERDRGTEAFF.

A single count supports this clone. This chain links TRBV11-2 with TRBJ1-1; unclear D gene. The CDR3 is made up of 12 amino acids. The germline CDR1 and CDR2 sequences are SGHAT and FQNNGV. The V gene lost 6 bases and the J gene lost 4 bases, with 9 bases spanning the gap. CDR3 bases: TGTGCCAGCAGTAGGAGGGTCACTGAAGCTTTCTTT. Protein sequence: CASSRRVTEAFF.

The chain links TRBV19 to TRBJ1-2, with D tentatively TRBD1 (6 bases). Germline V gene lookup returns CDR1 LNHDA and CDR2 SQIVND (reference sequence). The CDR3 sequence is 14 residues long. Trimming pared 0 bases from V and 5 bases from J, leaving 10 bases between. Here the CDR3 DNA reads TGTGCCAGTAGTATAGATGGGACAAGATATGGCTACACCTTC. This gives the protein CASSIDGTRYGYTF.

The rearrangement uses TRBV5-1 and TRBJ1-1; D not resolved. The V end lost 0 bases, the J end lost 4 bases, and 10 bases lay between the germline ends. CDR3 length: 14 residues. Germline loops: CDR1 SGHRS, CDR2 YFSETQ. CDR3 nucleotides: TGCGCCAGCAGCTTGGTCCCGGGGAGCACTGAAGCTTTCTTT. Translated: CASSLVPGSTEAFF.

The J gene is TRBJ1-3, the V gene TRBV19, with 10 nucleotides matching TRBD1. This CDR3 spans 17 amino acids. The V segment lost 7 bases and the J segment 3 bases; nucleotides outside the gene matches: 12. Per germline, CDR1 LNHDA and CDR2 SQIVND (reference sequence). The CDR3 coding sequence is TGTGCCAGTAAGACCGGTGGGACAGGGGCAGATGGAAACACCATATATTTT. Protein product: CASKTGGTGADGNTIYF.

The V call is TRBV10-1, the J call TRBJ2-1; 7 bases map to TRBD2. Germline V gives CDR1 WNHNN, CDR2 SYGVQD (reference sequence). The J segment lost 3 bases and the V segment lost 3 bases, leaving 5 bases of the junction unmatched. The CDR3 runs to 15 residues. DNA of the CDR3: TGCGCCAGCAGTGATCCGGGGGGACTCTACAATGAGCAGTTCTTC. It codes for CASSDPGGLYNEQFF.

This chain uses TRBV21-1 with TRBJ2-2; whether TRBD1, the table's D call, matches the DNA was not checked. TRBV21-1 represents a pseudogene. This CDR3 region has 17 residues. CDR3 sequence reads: CASSRGGRRTNTGELFF. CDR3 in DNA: TGTGCCAGCAGCCGTGGGGGCAGGCGAACGAACACCGGGGAGCTGTTTTTT.